These 30 T cell receptor beta chains came from one sample sequenced in a study of shared clonotypes between healthy human individuals. Sequenced by immunoSEQ multiplex PCR; TCRdb stores in-frame clones only, minus some. The sample has 950,000 to 1,100,000 clones, under 80% seen once. The sample was memory CD4+ T cells sorted from blood. The subset: CD45RA-negative fraction. All receptors derive from a man younger than 35 in good health.

This sequence joins TRBV4-3 and TRBJ2-7; 10 nucleotides align to TRBD2. Trimming cost V 6 bases and J 2 bases; bases outside gene matches: 4. The V gene's germline CDR1 is LGHNA and CDR2 YSLEER. This CDR3 comprises 14 residues. The CDR3: CASSSSGGPYEQYF. CDR3 DNA sequence: TGCGCCAGCAGTTCTAGCGGGGGTCCCTACGAGCAGTACTTC.

The rearrangement links TRBV7-8 to TRBJ2-7, with 9 bases lining up with TRBD1. The V and J ends lost 3 bases and 6 bases, in that order; junction bases with no gene match: 3. Germline V gene sequence: CDR1 SGHVS, CDR2 FQNEAQ. The CDR3 length is 13 residues. Here the CDR3 reads CASSLGQGREQYF. In DNA form, the CDR3 reads TGTGCCAGCAGCTTGGGACAGGGTCGCGAGCAGTACTTC.

J is TRBJ1-1 and V is TRBV5-6, with D unclear. The V and J ends lost 3 bases and 2 bases respectively, with 8 bases between them. There are 13 residues in the CDR3. The germline V gene encodes CDR1 SGHDT and CDR2 YYEEEE. CDR3 amino acids: CASSSTVNTEAFF. CDR3 bases: TGTGCCAGCAGCTCGACGGTAAACACTGAAGCTTTCTTT.

In DNA form, the CDR3 reads TGTGCCAGCAGTGCGGTCCAGGTCGTGGACGAGCAGTACTTC. Encoded protein: CASSAVQVVDEQYF. This chain uses TRBV2 with TRBJ2-7; D ambiguous. Germline V lookup: CDR1 SNHLY, CDR2 FYNNEI. Trimming took 4 bases from V and 5 from J, leaving 15 bases between them. This CDR3 is built from 14 residues. Using reference TRBV2 and TRBJ2-7 for the parts outside the CDR3, the full variable domain is EPEVTQTPSHQVTQMGQEVILRCVPISNHLYFYWYRQILGQKVEFLVSFYNNEISEKSEIFDDQFSVERPDGSNFTLKIRSTKLEDSAMYFCASSAVQVVDEQYFGPGTRLTVT.

V gene TRBV19 combines with J gene TRBJ2-5; perhaps TRBD1 as D (5 bases). CDR1 and CDR2 (germline): LNHDA, SQIVND (reference sequence). With 6 bases removed from V and 2 bases from J, the gap between germline ends came to 13 bases. There are 14 residues in the CDR3. Here the CDR3 reads CASRKAGLQETQYF. The DNA for the CDR3 is TGTGCCAGTAGAAAAGCAGGGCTACAAGAGACCCAGTACTTC.

The table lists this clone with a few counts. This chain connects TRBV4-2 to TRBJ2-1; tentatively, D is TRBD2 (7 bases). V was pared by 1 base and J by 3 bases, with 16 bases between. Germline CDR1 and CDR2: LGHNA and YNFKEQ. The CDR3 totals 17 residues. CDR3 DNA: TGTGCCAGCAGCCAAGGAGTGGGGGCGGGGGTCTACAATGAGCAGTTCTTC. The encoded protein is CASSQGVGAGVYNEQFF.

This clone turned up a few times. The gene calls are TRBV7-2 and TRBJ2-1; 8 bases fit TRBD2. V was pared by 6 bases and J by 9 bases, with 19 bases of the junction left unmatched. Germline assignment: CDR1 SGHTA and CDR2 FQGNSA. CDR3 length equals 17 residues. The CDR3 region has the DNA TGTGCCAGCAGTAACCCCCTGGGACGGGGGGGTGTAGGTGAGCAGTTCTTC. Protein product: CASSNPLGRGGVGEQFF.

Only one count was recorded for this clone. The chain has TRBV29-1 and TRBJ2-1; perhaps TRBD1 as D (6 bases). V lost 8 bases and J lost 9, with 17 bases in between. CDR1 is SQVTM and CDR2 is ANQGSEA in the germline V gene. This CDR3 contains 12 residues. The CDR3 bases are TGCAGCTGGGCCCTGGGGGCGGGTGAGCAGTTCTTC. Protein: CSWALGAGEQFF.

V usage is TRBV28 and J usage is TRBJ1-2; D uncertain. V lost 3 bases to trimming and J lost 4 bases, with 18 bases between them. This CDR3 has 16 residues. Germline CDR1 MDHEN, CDR2 SYDVKM. The CDR3 is CASSLIIPAQSYGYTF. The CDR3 bases are TGTGCCAGCAGTTTGATCATTCCCGCTCAGAGCTATGGCTACACCTTC.

This clone has just one count. This chain connects TRBV7-9 to TRBJ2-7; D not resolved. The germline gives CDR1 SEHNR, CDR2 FQNEAQ (reference sequence). The CDR3 extends over 11 amino acids. Trimming removed 5 bases from V and 1 base from J, with 3 bases in between. CDR3 DNA sequence: TGTGCCAGCAGCATTTCCTACGAGCAGTACTTC. Translation: CASSISYEQYF.

The rearrangement joins TRBV30 to TRBJ1-2; weak D call: TRBD1 (5 bases). The germline V and J ends were trimmed by 4 bases and 4 bases, with 13 bases remaining between them. Germline lookup yields CDR1 GTSNPN and CDR2 SVGIG (reference sequence). The CDR3 sequence is 13 residues long. The CDR3 protein is CAWMGEAFYGYTF. The CDR3 nucleotides are TGTGCCTGGATGGGGGAGGCCTTCTATGGCTACACCTTC.

This clone has only one observation. J is TRBJ1-5 and V is TRBV28; D is perhaps TRBD1 (5 bases). The CDR3 loop spans 15 amino acids. Trimming took off 2 bases at V and 4 bases at J, with 12 bases between the two ends. The V gene's germline CDR1 is MDHEN and CDR2 SYDVKM. The CDR3 DNA reads TGTGCCAGCAGTTTAGTACAGGCGGGGAATCAGCCCCAGCATTTT. Encoded protein: CASSLVQAGNQPQHF.

A remark on this clone: Other DNA sequences from this sample encode an identical CDR3 as well. This chain links TRBV7-9 with TRBJ2-1; 9 bases map to TRBD2. There are 14 residues in the CDR3. V was clipped by 5 bases and J by 3 bases; unmatched bases: 2. CDR1 and CDR2 from the germline V gene are SEHNR and FQNEAQ (reference sequence). The CDR3 DNA reads as TGTGCCAGCAGCCTTAGCGGGAGCTACAATGAGCAGTTCTTC. Amino acids: CASSLSGSYNEQFF.

The chain joins TRBV5-4 to TRBJ2-2; D remains ambiguous. This CDR3 contains 15 residues. V was cut by 0 bases and J by 6 bases, with 12 bases left in between. Germline V CDR1 and CDR2: SGHNT, YYREEE (reference sequence). CDR3 protein: CASSLEIPVAGELFF. The CDR3 region has the DNA TGTGCCAGCAGCTTGGAAATTCCGGTTGCCGGGGAGCTGTTTTTT.

The chain carries TRBV5-1 and TRBJ2-5; 8 bases match TRBD2. CDR1 is SGHRS, CDR2 YFSETQ, per germline. Losses at the gene ends were 4 bases for V and 2 bases for J; bases not matched to a gene: 7. The CDR3 runs 15 residues. CDR3 sequence: CASSPTGLVQETQYF. In nucleotides, the CDR3 is TGCGCCAGCAGCCCCACGGGACTAGTTCAAGAGACCCAGTACTTC. The whole variable domain, filled in from reference TRBV5-1 and TRBJ2-5, reads KAGVTQTPRYLIKTRGQQVTLSCSPISGHRSVSWYQQTPGQGLQFLFEYFSETQRNKGNFPGRFSGRQFSNSRSEMNVSTLELGDSALYLCASSPTGLVQETQYFGPGTRLLVL.

As concerns this clone: The sample carries other DNA sequences with the same CDR3. V gene TRBV5-1 combines with J gene TRBJ1-6, with no clear D. V lost 5 bases and J lost 0, with 3 bases in between. Germline assignment: CDR1 SGHRS and CDR2 YFSETQ. CDR3 length: 13 amino acids. The CDR3 region is CASSRSYNSPLHF. CDR3 nucleotide sequence: TGCGCCAGCAGTCGCTCCTATAATTCACCCCTCCACTTT.

The V and J genes are TRBV19 and TRBJ1-3; D gene uncertain. V gave up 2 bases and J gave up 1 base, with 6 bases separating them. CDR1 and CDR2 (germline): LNHDA, SQIVND (reference sequence). CDR3 size: 14 residues. The CDR3 DNA reads as TGTGCCAGTAGTATAACTCCTTCTGGAAACACCATATATTTT. Amino acids: CASSITPSGNTIYF.

This clone was observed a single time. The chain employs TRBV7-6 and TRBJ2-5, with 8 positions matching TRBD2. Germline V gene lookup returns CDR1 SGHVS and CDR2 FNYEAQ. With V trimmed by 1 base and J by 6 bases, 10 bases remained unmatched. The CDR3 loop spans 16 amino acids. CDR3 sequence (DNA): TGTGCCAGCAGCTTAGATCTGGGACTAGGTGCAAAGACCCAGTACTTC. Protein: CASSLDLGLGAKTQYF. Drawing the rest from reference TRBV7-6 and TRBJ2-5, the complete variable domain is GAGVSQSPRYKVTKRGQDVALRCDPISGHVSLYWYRQALGQGPEFLTYFNYEAQQDKSGLPNDRFSAERPEGSISTLTIQRTEQRDSAMYRCASSLDLGLGAKTQYFGPGTRLLVL.

This clone was recorded only once. The junction departs from the called germline gene at one end, perhaps through a read error. The rearrangement links TRBV7-9 to TRBJ2-7; TRBD2 matches at 12 bases. This CDR3 is 16 amino acids long. Germline CDR1 and CDR2: SEHNR and FQNEAQ (reference sequence). The CDR3 DNA reads TGTGCCAGCAGCATAGCTAGCGGGAGGGCCGGGGGCGAGCAGTACTTC. Its protein product is CASSIASGRAGGEQYF.

This clone was seen repeatedly, ten times or more. The chain has TRBV7-2 and TRBJ2-5; D is perhaps TRBD2 (6 bases). Germline assignment: CDR1 SGHTA and CDR2 FQGNSA. Between the trimmed V and J ends, which lost 5 bases and 5 bases, there was a span of 18 bases. The CDR3 is 15 residues long. In DNA form, the CDR3 reads TGTGCCAGCAGCGCGGGTCTCCCTGGGGGGGAGACCCAGTACTTC. It translates to CASSAGLPGGETQYF.

This clone turned up a few times. J is TRBJ1-1 and V is TRBV30; D perhaps matches TRBD1 (5 bases). Germline-derived CDR1 and CDR2 are GTSNPN and SVGIG (reference sequence). The CDR3 extends over 16 amino acids. With 0 bases removed from V and 0 bases from J, the gap between germline ends came to 14 bases. CDR3 DNA sequence: TGTGCCTGGAGTGTACTCCCGACAGCTCTGAACACTGAAGCTTTCTTT. The encoded protein is CAWSVLPTALNTEAFF.

The rearrangement uses TRBV5-1 and TRBJ2-7; TRBD1 matches at 12 bases. The J segment lost 5 bases and the V segment lost 4 bases, leaving 4 bases of the junction unmatched. The germline gives CDR1 SGHRS, CDR2 YFSETQ. The CDR3 spans 14 residues. The CDR3 bases are TGCGCCAGCAGCACCGGGACAGGGGGCGACGAGCAGTACTTC. Amino acid sequence: CASSTGTGGDEQYF.

This clone has a single count. The J gene is TRBJ1-4, the V gene TRBV7-8, with D unclear. The CDR3 is made up of 13 amino acids. Germline assignment: CDR1 SGHVS and CDR2 FQNEAQ. V dropped 3 bases and J dropped 6 bases, with 8 bases sitting between them. Here the CDR3 reads CASSFPPDEKLFF. CDR3 sequence (DNA): TGTGCCAGCAGCTTTCCTCCAGATGAAAAACTGTTTTTT.

CDR3 coding DNA: TGTGCCAGCAGCTTATCCCGTCACCAAGAGACCCAGTACTTC. Translated: CASSLSRHQETQYF. This chain joins TRBV7-2 and TRBJ2-5; D is unresolved. CDR3 length equals 14 residues. Trimming stripped 2 bases from V and 0 bases from J, with 7 bases between. The germline CDR1 and CDR2 sequences are SGHTA and FQGNSA.

The chain has TRBV18 and TRBJ2-1; D is ambiguous. Trimming took off 0 bases at V and 12 bases at J, with 12 bases between the two ends. The CDR3 runs to 13 residues. CDR1 is KGHSH, CDR2 LQKENI, per germline. The DNA of the CDR3 is TGTGCCAGCTCACCACCCAGGCTCCAAGGGCAGTTCTTC. It specifies CASSPPRLQGQFF.

This chain joins TRBV2 and TRBJ1-6; D remains unclear. CDR1 SNHLY and CDR2 FYNNEI come from the germline V gene. The CDR3 is 13 residues long. The ends were cut back, 6 bases at V and 8 bases at J, with 11 bases in the middle. The CDR3 nucleotides are TGTGCCAGCAGCCCCGACACGGATTCACCCCTCCACTTT. Its translation: CASSPDTDSPLHF.

The genes are TRBV2 and TRBJ2-7; 8 bases align to TRBD2. Trimming took 6 bases from V and 7 from J; bases not matched to a gene: 11. Germline CDR1 SNHLY, CDR2 FYNNEI. There are 14 residues in the CDR3. Here the CDR3 reads CASSREGRVGEQYF. CDR3 coding DNA: TGTGCCAGCAGCCGGGAGGGCAGGGTTGGAGAGCAGTACTTC.

The V call is TRBV7-3, the J call TRBJ1-5; D gene uncertain. The CDR3 sequence is 12 residues long. Germline assignment: CDR1 SGHTA and CDR2 FQGTGA. V lost 3 bases to trimming and J lost 5 bases, with 5 bases between them. CDR3 sequence (DNA): TGTGCCAGCAGCTTGACGCATCAGCCCCAGCATTTT. Translated, it gives CASSLTHQPQHF. Complete variable domain (other parts from reference TRBV7-3 and TRBJ1-5): GAGVSQTPSNKVTEKGKYVELRCDPISGHTALYWYRQSLGQGPEFLIYFQGTGAADDSGLPNDRFFAVRPEGSVSTLKIQRTERGDSAVYLCASSLTHQPQHFGDGTRLSIL.

For the CDR3, the DNA is TGCGCCAGCAGCTTGGGGGGTAGCGGGCCCTACGAGCAGTACTTC. Translated: CASSLGGSGPYEQYF. The chain recombines TRBV5-1 with TRBJ2-7; 7 bases line up with TRBD2. Germline V gene lookup returns CDR1 SGHRS and CDR2 YFSETQ. The V gene end was trimmed by 0 bases and the J gene end by 2 bases; junction bases not matched to a gene: 5. The CDR3 has 15 residues.

Concerning this clone: Other DNA sequences within the sample encode an identical CDR3. The chain has TRBV6-6 and TRBJ2-1, with no clear D. The CDR3 has 12 residues. From germline, CDR1 is MNHNY and CDR2 SVGAGI (reference sequence). V was clipped by 0 bases and J by 7 bases, with 4 bases between them. DNA of the CDR3: TGTGCCAGCAGTTACTCTGGGAATGAGCAGTTCTTC. Protein: CASSYSGNEQFF.